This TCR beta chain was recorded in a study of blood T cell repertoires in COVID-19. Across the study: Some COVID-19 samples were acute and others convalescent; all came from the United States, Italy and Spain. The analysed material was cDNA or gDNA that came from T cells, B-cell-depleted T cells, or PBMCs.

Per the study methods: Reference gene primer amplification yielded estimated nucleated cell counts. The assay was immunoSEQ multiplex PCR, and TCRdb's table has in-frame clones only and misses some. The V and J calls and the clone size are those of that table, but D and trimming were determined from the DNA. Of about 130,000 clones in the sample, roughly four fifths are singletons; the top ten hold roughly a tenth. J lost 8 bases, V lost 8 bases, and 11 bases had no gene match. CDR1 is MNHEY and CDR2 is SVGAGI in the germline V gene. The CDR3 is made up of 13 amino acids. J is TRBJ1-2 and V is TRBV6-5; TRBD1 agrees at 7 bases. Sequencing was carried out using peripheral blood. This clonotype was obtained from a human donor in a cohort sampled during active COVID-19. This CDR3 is CASSEDRDRGYTF. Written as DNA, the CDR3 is TGTGCCAGCTCCGAAGACAGGGACCGAGGCTACACCTTC.